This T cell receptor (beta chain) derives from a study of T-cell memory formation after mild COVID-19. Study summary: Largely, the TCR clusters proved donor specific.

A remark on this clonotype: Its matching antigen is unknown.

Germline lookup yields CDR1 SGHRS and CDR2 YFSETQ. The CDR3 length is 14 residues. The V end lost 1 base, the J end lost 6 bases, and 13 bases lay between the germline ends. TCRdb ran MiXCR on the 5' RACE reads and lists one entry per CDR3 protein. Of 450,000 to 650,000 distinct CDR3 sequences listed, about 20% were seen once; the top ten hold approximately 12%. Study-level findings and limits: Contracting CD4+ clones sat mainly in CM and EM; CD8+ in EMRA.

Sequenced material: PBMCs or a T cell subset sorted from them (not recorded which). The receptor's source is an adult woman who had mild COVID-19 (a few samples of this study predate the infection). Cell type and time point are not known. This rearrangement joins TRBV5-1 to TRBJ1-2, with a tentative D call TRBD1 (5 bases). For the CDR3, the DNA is TGCGCCAGCAGCTTGACCCTGGGGGAGGATGGCTACACCTTC. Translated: CASSLTLGEDGYTF.